The entry below describes one TCR beta chain. The source of the sample is a study of T cell responses to AZD1222 COVID-19 vaccine. TCRdb's copy holds only in-frame clones and misses some; the assay was immunoSEQ multiplex PCR. The sample records about 140,000 clones, approximately 93% being singletons. The ends lost 5 bases at V and 3 bases at J; junction bases unmatched: 11. CDR1 SQVTM and CDR2 ANQGSEA come from the germline V gene. This CDR3 has 15 residues. The sequence was obtained from an adult who received the AZD1222 COVID-19 vaccine. The chain has TRBV29-1 and TRBJ2-3; 7 bases are shared with TRBD1. The material was peripheral blood, obtained 28 days after the second AZD1222 dose. CDR3 nucleotides: TGCAGCGTTCTGACAGGGAGAGGGGGAACAGATACGCAGTATTTT. This sequence encodes CSVLTGRGGTDTQYF.